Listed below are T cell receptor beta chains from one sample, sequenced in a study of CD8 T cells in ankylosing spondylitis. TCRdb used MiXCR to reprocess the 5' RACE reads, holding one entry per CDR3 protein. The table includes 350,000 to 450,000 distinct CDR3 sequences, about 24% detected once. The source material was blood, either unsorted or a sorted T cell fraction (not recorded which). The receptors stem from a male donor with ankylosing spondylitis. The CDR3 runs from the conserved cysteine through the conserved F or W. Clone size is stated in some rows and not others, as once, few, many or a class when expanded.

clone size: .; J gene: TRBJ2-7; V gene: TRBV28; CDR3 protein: CASSFGQDPTYEQYF
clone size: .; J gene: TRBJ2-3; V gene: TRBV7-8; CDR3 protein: CASRPTQMQTGGDTDTQYF
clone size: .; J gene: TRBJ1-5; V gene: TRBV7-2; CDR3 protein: CASSPTGGRSQPQHF
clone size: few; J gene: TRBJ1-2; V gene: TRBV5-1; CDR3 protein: CASSPGAANYGYTF
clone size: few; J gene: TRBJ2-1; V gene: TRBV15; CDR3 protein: CATSRGGSYNEQFF
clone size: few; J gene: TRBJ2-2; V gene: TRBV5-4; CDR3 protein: CASSKGLANTGELFF
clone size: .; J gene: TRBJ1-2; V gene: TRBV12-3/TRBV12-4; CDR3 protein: CASSFRNSNYGYTF
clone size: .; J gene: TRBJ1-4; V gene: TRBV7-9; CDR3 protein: CASSPANEKLFF
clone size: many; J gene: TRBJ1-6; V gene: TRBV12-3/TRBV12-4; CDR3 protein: CASSLKGGNSPLHF
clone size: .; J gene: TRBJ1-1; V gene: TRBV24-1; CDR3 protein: CATSDSNTVRPEAFF
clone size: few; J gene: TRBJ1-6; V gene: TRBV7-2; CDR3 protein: CASSFGQGGPPLHF